This T cell receptor beta chain was recovered during a study of PD-1 blockade in mismatch repair-deficient tumors (dated by TCRdb to the late 2010s). For the study in its entirety: Between late 2013 and September 2016, approximately 90 consecutive patients with around 11 mismatch repair-deficient cancer types, all previously treated and progressing, were enrolled in the trial. Tumor-associated T cell clones in the peripheral blood of patients responding to PD-1 blockade were tracked using deep sequencing of TCR CDR3 regions.

The germline V gene provides CDR1 MGHRA and CDR2 YSYEKL. V lost 1 base and J lost 0 bases; the stretch between them is 10 bases long. Counted from cysteine to phenylalanine, this CDR3 has 16 amino acids. This entry keeps only the CDR3 DNA: 48 bases, framed from base 1. Receptor amplification or capture employed the immunoSEQ multiplex PCR assay. The table comes from immuneACCESS by way of TCRdb, which keeps in-frame sequences with V and J called. Part of the clones is missing from these tables; in studies checked, under half for an unresolved V gene and the rest for unknown reasons. The sample table contains approximately 40,000 clones; only one count was recorded for 75% to 85% of them. The top ten constitute roughly 23% of the sample. For every enrolled patient, mismatch repair deficiency was confirmed by either polymerase chain reaction or immunohistochemistry. TCR sequencing was performed for a few patients who responded to pembrolizumab therapy. The phase II trial prospectively tested pembrolizumab PD-1 blockade in advanced mismatch repair-deficient cancers regardless of tissue of origin. Peripheral blood T cell samples were serially collected before and at multiple times after PD-1 blockade was started. Blood sampling times were reported as weeks after the first pembrolizumab dose.

Note on this clone: No antigen is known for it. No much larger clone exists at a distance of one base, and base qualities are not known.

Summary of the overall study and its limitations: Tumor-resident clones, often undetectable in blood before treatment, expanded rapidly after pembrolizumab and then contracted, generally before radiologic responses.

The V and J segments used are TRBV4-1 and TRBJ1-5; TRBD1 is a weak D gene call, 5 bases matching. The sequencing here drew on peripheral blood, taken 4 weeks after starting pembrolizumab. The source is an adult with mismatch repair-deficient cancer. CDR3 sequence: CASSQVGGYSNQPQHF. The nucleotide sequence reads as follows: TGCGCCAGCAGCCAAGTCGGGGGATATAGCAATCAGCCCCAGCATTTT.